This record looks at one T cell receptor (beta chain) sequence and its context. Authors' data handling: Amplified reference gene primers provided the basis for estimating nucleated cell counts. Generated by immunoSEQ multiplex PCR, the TCRdb table keeps only in-frame clones and is missing some. V, J and clone size were drawn from that table, and D and trimming were deduced from the DNA. The sample lists 150,000 to 170,000 clones, 91% occurring once. This entry belongs to a study of blood T cell repertoires in COVID-19. Study overall: The samples span acute and convalescent COVID-19 from the United States, Italy and Spain. T cells, B-cell-depleted T cells, or PBMCs supplied cDNA or gDNA.

The ends were cut back, 4 bases at V and 3 bases at J, with 10 bases in the middle. Germline V gene lookup returns CDR1 SGHDT and CDR2 YYEEEE. The CDR3 is 14 amino acids. Material: peripheral blood. This clonotype was sampled from a man aged 50-60 years with acute or convalescent COVID-19. This sequence joins TRBV5-6 and TRBJ2-2; D unclear. Here the CDR3 reads CASSPRHYTGELFF. DNA for the CDR3: TGTGCCAGCAGCCCCAGACACTACACCGGGGAGCTGTTTTTT.